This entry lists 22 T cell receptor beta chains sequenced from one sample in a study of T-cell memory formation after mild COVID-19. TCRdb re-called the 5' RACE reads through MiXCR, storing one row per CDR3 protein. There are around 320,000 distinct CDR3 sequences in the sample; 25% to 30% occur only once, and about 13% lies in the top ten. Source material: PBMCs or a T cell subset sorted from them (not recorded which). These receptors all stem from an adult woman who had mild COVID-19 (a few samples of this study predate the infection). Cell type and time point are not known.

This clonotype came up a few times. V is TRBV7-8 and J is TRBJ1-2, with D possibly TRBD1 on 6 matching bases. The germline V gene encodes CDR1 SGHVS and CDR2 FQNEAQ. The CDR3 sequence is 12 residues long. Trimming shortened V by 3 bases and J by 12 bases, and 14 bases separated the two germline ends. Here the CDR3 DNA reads TGTGCCAGCAGCTTCTCGAGGACAGCGGACACCTTC. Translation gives CASSFSRTADTF.

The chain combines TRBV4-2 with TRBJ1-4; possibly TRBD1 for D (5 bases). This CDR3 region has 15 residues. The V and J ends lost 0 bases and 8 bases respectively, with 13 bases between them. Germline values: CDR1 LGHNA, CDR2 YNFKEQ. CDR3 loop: CASSQDEVRGEKLFF. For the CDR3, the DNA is TGTGCCAGCAGCCAAGATGAAGTTCGGGGGGAAAAACTGTTTTTT.

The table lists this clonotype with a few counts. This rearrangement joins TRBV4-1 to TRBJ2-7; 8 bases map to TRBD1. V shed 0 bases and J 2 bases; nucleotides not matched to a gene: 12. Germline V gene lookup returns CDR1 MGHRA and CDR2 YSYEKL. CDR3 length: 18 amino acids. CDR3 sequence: CASSQEGGLGQGAYEQYF. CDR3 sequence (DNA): TGCGCCAGCAGCCAAGAAGGGGGATTAGGACAGGGAGCCTACGAGCAGTACTTC.

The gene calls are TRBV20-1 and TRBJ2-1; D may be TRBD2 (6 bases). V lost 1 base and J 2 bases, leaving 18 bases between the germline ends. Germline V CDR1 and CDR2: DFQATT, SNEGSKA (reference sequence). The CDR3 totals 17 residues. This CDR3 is CSARVGSGYAAYNEQFF. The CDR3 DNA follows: TGCAGTGCTAGAGTTGGAAGCGGGTACGCTGCCTACAATGAGCAGTTCTTC.

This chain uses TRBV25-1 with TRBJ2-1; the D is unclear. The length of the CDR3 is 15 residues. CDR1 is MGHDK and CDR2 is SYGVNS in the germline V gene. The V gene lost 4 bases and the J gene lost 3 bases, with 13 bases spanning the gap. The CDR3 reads CASSGPGYRYNEQFF. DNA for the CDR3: TGTGCCAGCAGTGGGCCCGGCTACCGCTACAATGAGCAGTTCTTC.

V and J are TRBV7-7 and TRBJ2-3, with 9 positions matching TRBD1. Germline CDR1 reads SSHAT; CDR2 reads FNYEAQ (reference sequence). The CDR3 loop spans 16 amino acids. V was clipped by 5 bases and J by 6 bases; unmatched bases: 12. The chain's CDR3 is CASSRITGGAGDTQYF. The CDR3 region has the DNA TGTGCCAGCAGCCGAATTACAGGGGGCGCGGGGGATACGCAGTATTTT.

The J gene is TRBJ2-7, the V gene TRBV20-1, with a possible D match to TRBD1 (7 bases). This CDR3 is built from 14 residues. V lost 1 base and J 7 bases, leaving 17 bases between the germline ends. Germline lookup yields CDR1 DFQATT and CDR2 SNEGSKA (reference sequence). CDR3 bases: TGCAGTGCTAGAGGAGGGGGCGCGGGGTGGGAGCAGTACTTC. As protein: CSARGGGAGWEQYF.

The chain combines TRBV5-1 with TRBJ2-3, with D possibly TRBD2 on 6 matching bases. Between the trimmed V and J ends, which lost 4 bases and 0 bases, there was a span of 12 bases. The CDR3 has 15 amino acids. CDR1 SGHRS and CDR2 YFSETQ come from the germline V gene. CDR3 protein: CASSRTGVSTDTQYF. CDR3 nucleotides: TGCGCCAGCAGCCGGACGGGGGTCAGCACAGATACGCAGTATTTT.

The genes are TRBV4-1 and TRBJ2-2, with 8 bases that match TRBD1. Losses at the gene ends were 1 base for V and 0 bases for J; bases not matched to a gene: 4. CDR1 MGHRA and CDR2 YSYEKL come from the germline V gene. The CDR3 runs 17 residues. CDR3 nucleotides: TGCGCCAGCAGCCAAGCCCCGGGACAGGCGAACACCGGGGAGCTGTTTTTT. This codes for CASSQAPGQANTGELFF.

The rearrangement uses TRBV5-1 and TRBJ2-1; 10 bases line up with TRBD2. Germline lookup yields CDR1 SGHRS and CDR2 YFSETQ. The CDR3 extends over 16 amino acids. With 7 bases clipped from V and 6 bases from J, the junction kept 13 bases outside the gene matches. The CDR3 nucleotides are TGCGCCAGCGATTGGGTTGAGCGGGAGGGTAGCAATGAGCAGTTCTTC. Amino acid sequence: CASDWVEREGSNEQFF.

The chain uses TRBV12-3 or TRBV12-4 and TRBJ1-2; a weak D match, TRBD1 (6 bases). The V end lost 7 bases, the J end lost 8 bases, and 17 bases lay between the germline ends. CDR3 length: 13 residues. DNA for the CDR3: TGTGCCAGCACCCTAGGGGGGGCGGAAGGCTACACCTTC. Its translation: CASTLGGAEGYTF.

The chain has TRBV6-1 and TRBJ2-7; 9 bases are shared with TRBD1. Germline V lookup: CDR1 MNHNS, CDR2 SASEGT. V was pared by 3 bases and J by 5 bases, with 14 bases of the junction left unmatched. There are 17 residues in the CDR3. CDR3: CASSDPPGGQGANEQYF. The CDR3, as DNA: TGTGCCAGCAGTGACCCACCCGGGGGACAGGGAGCCAACGAGCAGTACTTC.

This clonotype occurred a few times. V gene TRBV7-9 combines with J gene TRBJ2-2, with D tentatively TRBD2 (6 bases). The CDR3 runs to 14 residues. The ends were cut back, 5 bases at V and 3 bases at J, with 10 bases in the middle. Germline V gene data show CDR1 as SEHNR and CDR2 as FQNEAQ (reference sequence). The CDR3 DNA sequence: TGTGCCAGCAGCCCAGGGACTTACACCGGGGAGCTGTTTTTT. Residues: CASSPGTYTGELFF. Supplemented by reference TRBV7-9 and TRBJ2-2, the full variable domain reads DTGVSQNPRHKITKRGQNVTFRCDPISEHNRLYWYRQTLGQGPEFLTYFQNEAQLEKSRLLSDRFSAERPKGSFSTLEIQRTEQGDSAMYLCASSPGTYTGELFFGEGSRLTVL.

CDR3 nucleotides: TGTGCCAGCAGCCTCGGACAGGGGATCAATCAGCCCCAGCATTTT. It is translated as CASSLGQGINQPQHF. This chain joins TRBV5-5 and TRBJ1-5, with 9 nucleotides matching TRBD1. CDR3 length: 15 amino acids. J gave up 3 bases and V 4 bases, and 5 bases lay outside the gene matches. CDR1 is SGHKS, CDR2 YYEKEE, per germline (reference sequence). Looking up the rest from reference TRBV5-5 and TRBJ1-5 gives the full variable domain: DAGVTQSPTHLIKTRGQQVTLRCSPISGHKSVSWYQQVLGQGPQFIFQYYEKEERGRGNFPDRFSARQFPNYSSELNVNALLLGDSALYLCASSLGQGINQPQHFGDGTRLSIL.

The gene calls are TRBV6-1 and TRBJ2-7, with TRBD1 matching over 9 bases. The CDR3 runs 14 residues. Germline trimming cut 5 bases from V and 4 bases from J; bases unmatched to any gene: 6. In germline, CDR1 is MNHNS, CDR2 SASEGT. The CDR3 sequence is CASSPQGARYEQYF. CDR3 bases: TGTGCCAGCAGTCCACAGGGGGCTCGGTACGAGCAGTACTTC.

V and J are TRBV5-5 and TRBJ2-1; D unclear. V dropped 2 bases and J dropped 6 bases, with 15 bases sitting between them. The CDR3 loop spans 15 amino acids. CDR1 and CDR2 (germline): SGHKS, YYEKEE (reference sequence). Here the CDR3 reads CASSFGLLAGNEQFF. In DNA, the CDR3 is TGTGCCAGCAGCTTTGGGTTACTGGCCGGCAATGAGCAGTTCTTC.

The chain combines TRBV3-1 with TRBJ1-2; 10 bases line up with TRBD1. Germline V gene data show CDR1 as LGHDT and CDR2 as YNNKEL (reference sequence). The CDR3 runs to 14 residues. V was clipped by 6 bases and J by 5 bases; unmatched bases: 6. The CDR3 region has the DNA TGTGCCAGCAGTCGGACAGGGGGACGGTATGGCTACACCTTC. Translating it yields CASSRTGGRYGYTF.

The CDR3, as DNA: TGTGCCAGCAGCCTTAGCGGGAGGACGTATACGCAGTATTTT. As protein: CASSLSGRTYTQYF. The gene calls are TRBV6-5 and TRBJ2-3; 10 bases match TRBD2. CDR1 MNHEY and CDR2 SVGAGI come from the germline V gene. V lost 6 bases and J lost 7; bases outside the gene matches: 7. CDR3 length equals 14 residues.

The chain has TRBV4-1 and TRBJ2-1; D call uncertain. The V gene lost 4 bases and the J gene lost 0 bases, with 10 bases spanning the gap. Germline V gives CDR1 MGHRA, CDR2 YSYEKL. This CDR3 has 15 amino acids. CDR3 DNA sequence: TGCGCCAGCAGCCCCCACGTCAGCTCCTACAATGAGCAGTTCTTC. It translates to CASSPHVSSYNEQFF.

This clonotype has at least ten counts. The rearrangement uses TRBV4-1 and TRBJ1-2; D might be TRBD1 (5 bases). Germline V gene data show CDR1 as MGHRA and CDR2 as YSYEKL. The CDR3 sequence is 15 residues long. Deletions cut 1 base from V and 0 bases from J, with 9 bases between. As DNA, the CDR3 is TGCGCCAGCAGCCAAGGCGCGGGGCCTAACTATGGCTACACCTTC. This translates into CASSQGAGPNYGYTF.

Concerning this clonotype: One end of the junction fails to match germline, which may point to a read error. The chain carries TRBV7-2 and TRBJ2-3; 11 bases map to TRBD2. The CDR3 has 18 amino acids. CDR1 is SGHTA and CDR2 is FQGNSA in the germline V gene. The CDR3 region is CANSLGSLAGVGTDTQYF. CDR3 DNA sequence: TGTGCCAACAGCTTAGGATCACTAGCGGGGGTGGGTACAGATACGCAGTATTTT.

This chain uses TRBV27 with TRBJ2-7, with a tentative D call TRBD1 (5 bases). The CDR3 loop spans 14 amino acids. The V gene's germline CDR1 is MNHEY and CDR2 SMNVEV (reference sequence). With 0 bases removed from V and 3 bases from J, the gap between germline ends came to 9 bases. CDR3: CASSLSGPYYEQYF. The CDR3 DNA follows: TGTGCCAGCAGTTTATCGGGGCCGTACTACGAGCAGTACTTC.